A single sample gave rise to the 16 T cell receptor beta chains below, sequenced in a study of identical twins' blood T cells. TCRdb processed the 5' RACE reads anew with MiXCR; each CDR3 protein has one entry. The data show roughly 340,000 distinct CDR3 sequences, more than 25% seen once. Material: PBMCs. All receptors derive from a woman between 18 and 55 years old in good health.

This chain links TRBV19 with TRBJ1-1, with D unclear. The CDR3 totals 13 residues. V lost 3 bases and J lost 8, with 13 bases in between. Germline V gene lookup returns CDR1 LNHDA and CDR2 SQIVND (reference sequence). Written as DNA, the CDR3 is TGTGCCAGTAGTATTGTGGGCAGCCTCGAAGCTTTCTTT. It yields the protein CASSIVGSLEAFF.

The chain carries TRBV19 and TRBJ1-1, with D possibly being TRBD1 (5 bases). V was trimmed by 4 bases and J by 0 bases, leaving 15 bases between them. The CDR3 is 16 residues long. Germline V CDR1 and CDR2: LNHDA, SQIVND (reference sequence). The CDR3 nucleotides read TGTGCCAGTAGTACCACCGCAGGGAACTTGAACACTGAAGCTTTCTTT. Its translation: CASSTTAGNLNTEAFF.

This chain connects TRBV5-1 to TRBJ2-3, with TRBD1 matching over 9 bases. Losses at the gene ends were 2 bases for V and 2 bases for J; bases not matched to a gene: 3. The germline V gene encodes CDR1 SGHRS and CDR2 YFSETQ. There are 15 residues in the CDR3. The CDR3 bases are TGCGCCAGCAGCTTACAGGGGGCCAACACAGATACGCAGTATTTT. It translates to CASSLQGANTDTQYF.

The rearrangement links TRBV6-4 to TRBJ2-2, with D perhaps TRBD1 (5 bases). The V end lost 4 bases, the J end lost 6 bases, and 9 bases lay between the germline ends. CDR3 length: 13 amino acids. Germline assignment: CDR1 MRHNA and CDR2 SNTAGT. The CDR3 protein is CASSVTRAGELFF. CDR3 nucleotide sequence: TGTGCCAGCAGTGTTACCAGGGCCGGGGAGCTGTTTTTT.

The rearrangement joins TRBV11-2 to TRBJ1-1; 10 bases are a match to TRBD1. Losses at the gene ends were 5 bases for V and 4 bases for J; bases not matched to a gene: 16. Per the germline V gene, CDR1 is SGHAT and CDR2 is FQNNGV. There are 18 residues in the CDR3. The CDR3 here is CASSLIGQGGRASTEAFF. The DNA of the CDR3 is TGTGCCAGCAGCCTCATTGGACAGGGGGGACGAGCGAGCACTGAAGCTTTCTTT.

This clonotype was found many times. This sequence joins TRBV2 and TRBJ1-2; 7 bases agree with TRBD1. The CDR3 consists of 15 residues. Germline assignment: CDR1 SNHLY and CDR2 FYNNEI. Trimming cost V 3 bases and J 8 bases; bases outside gene matches: 12. The CDR3 reads CASSDQGGIVLGYTF. Here the CDR3 DNA reads TGTGCCAGCAGTGATCAGGGGGGAATCGTCTTAGGCTACACCTTC.

This clonotype came up a few times. This rearrangement joins TRBV20-1 to TRBJ2-7; TRBD2 aligns across 9 bases. CDR1 is DFQATT and CDR2 is SNEGSKA in the germline V gene (reference sequence). The CDR3 sequence is 16 residues long. J was trimmed by 0 bases and V by 4 bases; bases with no gene match: 10. DNA of the CDR3: TGCAGTGCTATGGCGGGACTAGCTGTTAGCTCCTACGAGCAGTACTTC. Translation gives CSAMAGLAVSSYEQYF.

The chain recombines TRBV4-3 with TRBJ1-1; unclear D gene. The CDR3 has 12 amino acids. V lost 0 bases, J lost 6 bases, and 5 bases lay in between. Per the germline V gene, CDR1 is LGHNA and CDR2 is YSLEER. Here the CDR3 DNA reads TGCGCCAGCAGCCAAGATATGGCTGAAGCTTTCTTT. Translated, it gives CASSQDMAEAFF.

Ten or more counts support this clonotype. V gene TRBV3-1 combines with J gene TRBJ2-1, with D possibly TRBD1 on 5 matching bases. Trimming removed 8 bases at V and 3 bases at J, with 14 bases between. CDR1 is LGHDT and CDR2 is YNNKEL in the germline V gene (reference sequence). CDR3 length: 14 residues. The CDR3 region has the DNA TGTGCCAGCCTCGACAGCACATACTACAATGAGCAGTTCTTC. Its protein is CASLDSTYYNEQFF.

This clonotype was seen a few times. The genes are TRBV7-2 and TRBJ1-3; 8 bases map to TRBD1. After removal of 1 base from V and 3 bases from J, the junction contained 5 bases not matched to a gene. CDR1 is SGHTA and CDR2 is FQGNSA in the germline V gene. The CDR3 has 16 residues. This chain's CDR3 is CASSLEAGGNGNTIYF. The CDR3 bases are TGTGCCAGCAGCTTAGAAGCAGGGGGCAATGGAAACACCATATATTTT.

This clonotype appeared many times. The J gene is TRBJ1-3, the V gene TRBV18; TRBD1 is a possible D gene (5 bases). The CDR3 sequence is 15 residues long. The V gene's germline CDR1 is KGHSH and CDR2 LQKENI. V lost 6 bases and J lost 2, with 14 bases in between. CDR3 DNA sequence: TGTGCCAGCTCCCAAGGGGCTTTCACTGGAAACACCATATATTTT. This sequence encodes CASSQGAFTGNTIYF.

Points on this clonotype: Just one base apart from a much larger clone, this may be a read error. The CDR3 sequence: CANSSLAGDNEQFF. CDR3 in DNA: TGCGCCAACAGCTCCCTAGCGGGGGACAATGAGCAGTTCTTC. The genes are TRBV5-1 and TRBJ2-1, with 10 bases fitting TRBD2. The germline gives CDR1 SGHRS, CDR2 YFSETQ. The CDR3 sequence is 14 residues long.

The chain uses TRBV2 and TRBJ1-4; tentatively, D is TRBD1 (5 bases). Germline V gives CDR1 SNHLY, CDR2 FYNNEI. Trimming stripped 6 bases from V and 5 bases from J, with 10 bases between. The length of the CDR3 is 13 residues. The CDR3 DNA follows: TGTGCCAGCAGGAGGGGAGAGAATGAAAAACTGTTTTTT. This translates into CASRRGENEKLFF. Drawing the rest from reference TRBV2 and TRBJ1-4, the complete variable domain is EPEVTQTPSHQVTQMGQEVILRCVPISNHLYFYWYRQILGQKVEFLVSFYNNEISEKSEIFDDQFSVERPDGSNFTLKIRSTKLEDSAMYFCASRRGENEKLFFGSGTQLSVL.

This clonotype was found a few times. V and J are TRBV7-9 and TRBJ1-1; 10 bases align to TRBD1. The V and J ends lost 3 bases and 11 bases, in that order; junction bases with no gene match: 3. The CDR3 covers 12 residues. CDR1 is SEHNR and CDR2 is FQNEAQ in the germline V gene (reference sequence). The DNA of the CDR3 is TGTGCCAGCAGCTTTGGACAGGGGGGTGCTTTCTTT. It specifies CASSFGQGGAFF.

The V call is TRBV29-1, the J call TRBJ2-7; TRBD2 might be the D (6 bases). The CDR3 has 15 amino acids. V lost 0 bases to trimming and J lost 7 bases, with 19 bases between them. Germline-derived CDR1 and CDR2 are SQVTM and ANQGSEA. The CDR3 region has the DNA TGCAGCGTTGAAGATCGCAGGGACTCGTTGGGAGAGCAGTACTTC. It codes for CSVEDRRDSLGEQYF.

A few counts support this clonotype. This rearrangement joins TRBV29-1 to TRBJ2-7; 7 positions match TRBD1. V lost 0 bases, J lost 3 bases, and 5 bases stayed unmatched. Germline V gene data show CDR1 as SQVTM and CDR2 as ANQGSEA. The CDR3 extends over 14 amino acids. CDR3 DNA sequence: TGCAGCGTTGAAGACCCGGGACAGAGCTACGAGCAGTACTTC. Its translation is CSVEDPGQSYEQYF.